This entry lists 9 T cell receptor beta chains sequenced from one sample in a study of blood T cells in healthy people across ages. Using a J-beta primer mix together with a sample-barcoded 5' primer, a second PCR was run for about 7 to 12 cycles. TCRdb called the 5' RACE reads again in MiXCR, with one record for every CDR3 protein. The sample contains 380,000 or so distinct CDR3 sequences, over 45% of which appear only once. The sequenced sample consisted of blood. These receptors all come from a man in his fifties or sixties in good health.

V and J are TRBV7-8 and TRBJ2-3; 7 bases fit TRBD2. J was trimmed by 0 bases and V by 4 bases; bases with no gene match: 10. The CDR3 is made up of 17 amino acids. Germline CDR1 and CDR2: SGHVS and FQNEAQ. CDR3 nucleotide sequence: TGTGCCAGCAGCTACTTCGGGACTATCCAAAGCACAGATACGCAGTATTTT. Translated, it gives CASSYFGTIQSTDTQYF. Using reference TRBV7-8 and TRBJ2-3 for the parts outside the CDR3, the full variable domain is GAGVSQSPRYKVAKRGQDVALRCDPISGHVSLFWYQQALGQGPEFLTYFQNEAQLDKSGLPSDRFFAERPEGSVSTLKIQRTQQEDSAVYLCASSYFGTIQSTDTQYFGPGTRLTVL.

This chain connects TRBV29-1 to TRBJ2-1, with D possibly being TRBD1 or TRBD2 (5 bases each). Trimming pared 4 bases from V and 10 bases from J, leaving 17 bases between. CDR1 is SQVTM and CDR2 is ANQGSEA in the germline V gene. The CDR3 length is 13 residues. In DNA form, the CDR3 reads TGCAGCGTTGGTCGGACTGGGGCGAAGGAGCAGTTCTTC. Encoded protein: CSVGRTGAKEQFF.

The J gene is TRBJ2-5, the V gene TRBV12-3 or TRBV12-4; TRBD2 aligns across 10 bases. This CDR3 contains 17 residues. With V trimmed by 2 bases and J by 1 base, 7 bases remained unmatched. The CDR3 loop reads CASSLRPSGRVQETQYF. CDR3 nucleotides: TGTGCCAGCAGTTTACGTCCCAGCGGGAGGGTCCAAGAGACCCAGTACTTC.

The rearrangement uses TRBV20-1 and TRBJ2-7; maybe TRBD2 (6 bases). Trimming took 0 bases from V and 0 from J, leaving 12 bases between them. The CDR3 runs to 15 residues. Germline V gene lookup returns CDR1 DFQATT and CDR2 SNEGSKA (reference sequence). The CDR3 spells CSARDWSGPSYEQYF. DNA of the CDR3: TGCAGTGCTAGAGATTGGAGCGGGCCCTCCTACGAGCAGTACTTC.

This clonotype turned up a few times. The gene calls are TRBV20-1 and TRBJ1-2; D call uncertain. Trimming removed 1 base from V and 6 bases from J, with 9 bases in between. Germline CDR1 reads DFQATT; CDR2 reads SNEGSKA (reference sequence). The CDR3 extends over 12 amino acids. The CDR3 reads CSARVRSHGYTF. The CDR3, as DNA: TGCAGTGCTAGAGTAAGGTCGCATGGCTACACCTTC.

The rearrangement joins TRBV25-1 to TRBJ1-5; TRBD1 might be the D (5 bases). With 3 bases removed from V and 5 bases from J, the gap between germline ends came to 11 bases. This CDR3 is built from 14 residues. Germline CDR1 MGHDK, CDR2 SYGVNS. CDR3 sequence reads: CASSDEGPYQPQHF. CDR3 nucleotide sequence: TGTGCCAGCAGTGATGAGGGGCCATATCAGCCCCAGCATTTT.

This clonotype was picked up a small number of times. This chain connects TRBV29-1 to TRBJ1-2; D may be TRBD1 (6 bases). The CDR3 contains 12 residues. V lost 7 bases, J lost 4 bases, and 13 bases lay in between. The germline gives CDR1 SQVTM, CDR2 ANQGSEA. The CDR3 region has the DNA TGCAGCGCCGAACAGGGCACCTATGGCTACACCTTC. Translation: CSAEQGTYGYTF.

The chain combines TRBV2 with TRBJ1-4; D remains ambiguous. The V gene lost 3 bases and the J gene lost 5 bases, with 13 bases spanning the gap. Germline V gene lookup returns CDR1 SNHLY and CDR2 FYNNEI. This CDR3 has 15 residues. The CDR3 protein is CASSDPSRKNEKLFF. For the CDR3, the DNA is TGTGCCAGCAGTGACCCTTCCAGGAAAAATGAAAAACTGTTTTTT.

This clonotype was counted only a few times. The chain joins TRBV5-1 to TRBJ1-2, with D hard to call. Germline CDR1 SGHRS, CDR2 YFSETQ. CDR3 length equals 12 residues. V was cut by 5 bases and J by 8 bases, with 13 bases left in between. DNA of the CDR3: TGCGCCAGCAGAAAAGGGTCGGAAGGCTACACCTTC. Translation: CASRKGSEGYTF.